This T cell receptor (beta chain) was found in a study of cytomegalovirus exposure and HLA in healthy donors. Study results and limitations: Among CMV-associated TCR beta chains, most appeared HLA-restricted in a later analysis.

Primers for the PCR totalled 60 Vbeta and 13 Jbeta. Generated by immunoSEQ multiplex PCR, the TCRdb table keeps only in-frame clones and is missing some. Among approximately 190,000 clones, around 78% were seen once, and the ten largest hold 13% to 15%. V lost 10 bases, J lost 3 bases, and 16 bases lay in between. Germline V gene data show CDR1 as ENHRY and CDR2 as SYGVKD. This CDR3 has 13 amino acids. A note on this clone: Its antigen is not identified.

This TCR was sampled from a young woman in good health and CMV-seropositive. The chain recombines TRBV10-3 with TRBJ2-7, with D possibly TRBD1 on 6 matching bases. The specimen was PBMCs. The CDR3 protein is CATLRQGSYEQYF. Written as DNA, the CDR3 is TGTGCCACCCTCAGGCAGGGGAGCTACGAGCAGTACTTC.